The text below deals with one T cell receptor (beta chain). Its target is not known. This sample was included in a study of graft-versus-host responses after intestinal transplantation. Looking at the study overall: Transplantation in recipients was multivisceral, liver-intestinal, or isolated intestinal.

Study-level points and caveats: In recipient marrow, GvH clones were found, and some appeared first in ileum or blood. The study associated peak circulating GvH clone levels with early post-transplant HvG declines. Graft-donor T cell macrochimerism coincided with high graft-versus-host to host-versus-graft clonal ratios in allografts.

Measured with immunoSEQ multiplex PCR; TCRdb has only the in-frame clones, and not every one. This table holds 40,000 to 60,000 clones, roughly 83% found once. V was clipped by 0 bases and J by 2 bases, with 14 bases between them. Germline-derived CDR1 and CDR2 are MNHEY and SVGAGI. CDR3 length equals 16 residues. The sample in question was unstimulated CD4+ T cells sorted from spleen or lymph node cells, obtained before transplant. The chain couples TRBV6-5 to TRBJ2-7, with D possibly being TRBD1 (6 bases). The TCR was taken from a human donor who was the organ donor for an intestinal transplant. The CDR3 DNA follows: TGTGCCAGCAGTTACTCTTTTGGGACACCTACCTACGAGCAGTACTTC. Protein: CASSYSFGTPTYEQYF.